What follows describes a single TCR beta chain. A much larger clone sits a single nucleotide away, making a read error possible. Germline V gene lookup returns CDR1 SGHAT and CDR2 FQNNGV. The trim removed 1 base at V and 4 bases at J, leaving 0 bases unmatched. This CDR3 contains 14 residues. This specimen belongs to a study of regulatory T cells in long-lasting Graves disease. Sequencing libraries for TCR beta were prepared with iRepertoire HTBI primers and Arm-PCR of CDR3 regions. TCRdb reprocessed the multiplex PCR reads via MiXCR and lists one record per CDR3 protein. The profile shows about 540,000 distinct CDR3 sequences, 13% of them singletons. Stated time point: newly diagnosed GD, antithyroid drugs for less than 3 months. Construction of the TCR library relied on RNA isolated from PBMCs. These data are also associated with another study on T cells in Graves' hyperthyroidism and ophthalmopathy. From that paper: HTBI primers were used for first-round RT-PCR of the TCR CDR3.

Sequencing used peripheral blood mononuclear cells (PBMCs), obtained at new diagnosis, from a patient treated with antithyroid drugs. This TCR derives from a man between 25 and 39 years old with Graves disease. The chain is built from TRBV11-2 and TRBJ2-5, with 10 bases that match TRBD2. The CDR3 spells CASSLVAGGETQYF. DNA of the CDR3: TGTGCCAGCAGCTTAGTAGCGGGGGGAGAGACCCAGTACTTC.